The T cell receptor (beta chain) described here comes from a study of blood T cell repertoires in COVID-19. Across the study: The samples span acute and convalescent COVID-19 from the United States, Italy and Spain. PBMCs, B-cell-depleted T cells, or T cells provided the cDNA or gDNA that made up the material.

The germline V gene has CDR1 LNHDA and CDR2 SQIVND (reference sequence). This CDR3 comprises 14 residues. V lost 4 bases, J lost 2 bases, and 10 bases lay in between. Clones were read by immunoSEQ multiplex PCR, and TCRdb kept only the in-frame ones, dropping some. Of about 150,000 clones listed, roughly nine tenths are singletons. The clonotype was recovered from a man between 18 and 35 years old with COVID-19, enrolled during active disease. The sequenced sample was peripheral blood. The chain carries TRBV19 and TRBJ2-3; unclear D gene. This chain's CDR3 is CASSSRQDTDTQYF. CDR3 DNA sequence: TGTGCCAGTAGTAGTCGGCAGGACACAGATACGCAGTATTTT.